The rows below give T cell receptor beta chains drawn from one sample of a study of beta chain features in type 1 diabetes. TCRdb's copy holds only in-frame clones and misses some; the assay was immunoSEQ multiplex PCR. The table records around 300,000 clones, roughly 15% of them present only once. The sample comprised central memory CD4+ T cells from blood. Source of these receptors: a man aged 25-45 years in good health. Both conserved end residues are trimmed from each CDR3.

length	V	J	CDR3
13	TRBV5-4	TRBJ2-3	ASSLAASGGDTQY
12	TRBV15	TRBJ2-6	ATSRDGGANVLT
12	TRBV6-1	TRBJ1-2	ASSVTTGDYGYT
12	TRBV5-1	TRBJ1-5	ASSFYRGEQPQH
13	TRBV11-2	TRBJ2-5	ASSTRLAGQETQY
12	TRBV5-6	TRBJ1-2	ASSSEGSDRGYT
13	TRBV5-1	TRBJ2-5	ASSLGGRGEETQY
13	TRBV28	TRBJ1-6	AGSTGTRGYSPLH
10	TRBV5-4	TRBJ2-1	ASSSDRFEQF
11	TRBV6-1	TRBJ1-1	ASSRLTGSEAF
11	TRBV19	TRBJ1-2	ASRSTGIYGYT
11	TRBV5-6	TRBJ2-1	ASSSRHNNEQF
14	TRBV11-2	TRBJ2-1	ASSLVGLTGNNEQF
12	TRBV18	TRBJ2-7	ASSPSSGVYEQY
14	TRBV4-2	TRBJ2-5	ASSQHPGTEKETQY
14	TRBV6-6	TRBJ2-1	ASIQGGGHSYNEQF
13	TRBV4-3	TRBJ1-1	ASSQHGSLNTEAF
12	TRBV5-1	TRBJ2-1	ASSLVAGNNEQF
14	TRBV5-4	TRBJ2-1	ASNPGGTSGNNEQF
12	TRBV19	TRBJ2-7	ASSISNTGSEQY
11	TRBV5-8	TRBJ1-2	ASSWGQWGGYT
9	TRBV9	TRBJ2-3	ASSVGKTQY
14	TRBV14	TRBJ2-1	ASSQLLGNIGHEQF
14	TRBV4-3	TRBJ2-3	ASSHLTQGRTDTQY
13	TRBV7-2	TRBJ1-3	ASSPSLGSGNTIY
14	TRBV7-2	TRBJ2-3	ASSLSGDTSTDTQY
14	TRBV10-3	TRBJ1-4	AISGGLSATNEKLF
11	TRBV4-1	TRBJ1-5	ASSQDPGFPQH
12	TRBV11-2	TRBJ2-3	ASHMAFSTDTQY
11	TRBV4-3	TRBJ2-4	ASSQDLRNIQY
15	TRBV12-5	TRBJ2-2	ASAHPRGTANTGELF
9	TRBV7-9	TRBJ2-5	ASILKETQY
10	TRBV2	TRBJ2-1	ASRRTRSEQF
10	TRBV7-2	TRBJ1-6	ASSSMLSPLH
10	TRBV27	TRBJ2-3	ASRYAGAAQY
14	TRBV6-5	TRBJ2-7	ASSYLGQTYSYEQY
14	TRBV4-1	TRBJ2-7	ASSQDTGKRAYEQY
13	TRBV6-5	TRBJ2-6	ASRMTEAGANVLT
17	TRBV5-1	TRBJ1-1	ASSLGGDGLFLQNTEAF
12	TRBV6-5	TRBJ2-5	ASSYSRDGRTQY